This T cell receptor beta chain was recorded in a study of T cells after yellow fever vaccination. Across the whole study: Fractions low in cell number were prepared with SMART-Seq v4 Ultra Low Input.

Points from the study as a whole: Although most clonotypes did not, a small share appeared in both CD4 and CD8 compartments.

A note on this clonotype: Its antigen remains unknown.

The 5'RACE template-switching step produced TCR cDNA and added a universal primer site and UMIs. MiXCR, run by TCRdb on the 5' RACE reads, gives a single entry per CDR3 protein. The sample has about 580,000 distinct CDR3 sequences; less than 20% are singletons. Trimming took 6 bases from V and 4 from J; bases not matched to a gene: 5. Germline CDR1 MNHNS, CDR2 SASEGT. The CDR3 has 15 residues. This material consisted of PBMCs, taken around 5 days after the first yellow fever vaccination. The clonotype originates from a man aged 18 to 35 who received the YFV17D yellow fever vaccine. This chain uses TRBV6-1 with TRBJ2-1; 11 nucleotides align to TRBD2. CDR3 coding DNA: TGTGCCAGCAGCGCAATAGCGGGGGGGTACAATGAGCAGTTCTTC. Protein product: CASSAIAGGYNEQFF.